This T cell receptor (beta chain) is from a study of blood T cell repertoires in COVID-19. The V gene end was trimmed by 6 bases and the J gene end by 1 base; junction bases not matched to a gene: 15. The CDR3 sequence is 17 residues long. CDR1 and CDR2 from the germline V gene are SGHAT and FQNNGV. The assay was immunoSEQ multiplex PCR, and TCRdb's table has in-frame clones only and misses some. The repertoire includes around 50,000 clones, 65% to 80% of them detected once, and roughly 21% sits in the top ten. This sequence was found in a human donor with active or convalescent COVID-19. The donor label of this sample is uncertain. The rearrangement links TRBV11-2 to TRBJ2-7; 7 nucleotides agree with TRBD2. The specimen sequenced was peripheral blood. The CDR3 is CASRPLAGVDKSYEQYF. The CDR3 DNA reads TGTGCCAGCAGGCCCCTGGCGGGGGTCGATAAGTCCTACGAGCAGTACTTC.